The 4 T cell receptor beta chains presented below share a single source sample, sequenced in a study of shared clonotypes between healthy human individuals. Assay: immunoSEQ multiplex PCR; the TCRdb copy retains only in-frame clones and omits some. The table lists about 1 million clones, around 82% of them singletons. The sequenced material came from memory CD4+ T cells from PBMCs. Subset described: CD45RA-negative fraction. The source of these receptors is a man aged 18-30 years in good health. Some clones in this sample may be carry-over from other donors' samples.

The chain employs TRBV21-1 and TRBJ2-7; the table assigns TRBD2, which was not confirmed against the DNA. TRBV21-1 is assigned pseudogene status. This CDR3 comprises 18 residues. CDR3 loop: CASSNAKASGSLTYEQYF. The DNA for the CDR3 is TGTGCCAGCAGCAACGCCAAGGCTAGCGGGAGCCTGACCTACGAGCAGTACTTC.

J is TRBJ2-2 and V is TRBV15, with a possible D match to TRBD1 (6 bases). Germline assignment: CDR1 LNHNV and CDR2 YYDKDF (reference sequence). The V gene lost 5 bases and the J gene lost 7 bases, with 17 bases spanning the gap. The CDR3 contains 15 residues. CDR3 loop: CATSGRTQGVGELFF. The CDR3, as DNA: TGTGCCACCAGCGGACGGACACAGGGAGTCGGGGAGCTGTTTTTT.

V and J are TRBV7-2 and TRBJ2-1; no clear D. V was pared by 5 bases and J by 5 bases, with 16 bases between. CDR1 and CDR2 (germline): SGHTA, FQGNSA. The CDR3 is 15 residues long. CDR3 sequence: CASSPQLGLNNEQFF. The CDR3 nucleotides read TGTGCCAGCAGCCCGCAGCTCGGGCTCAACAATGAGCAGTTCTTC.

The V gene is TRBV5-5, the J gene TRBJ2-5; perhaps TRBD2 as D (6 bases). The CDR3 is 13 amino acids. The germline CDR1 and CDR2 sequences are SGHKS and YYEKEE (reference sequence). V lost 5 bases and J 4 bases, leaving 12 bases between the germline ends. The CDR3 is CASSAIGGETQYF. CDR3 in DNA: TGTGCCAGCAGTGCCATCGGGGGAGAGACCCAGTACTTC. The whole variable domain, remainder taken from reference TRBV5-5 and TRBJ2-5, is DAGVTQSPTHLIKTRGQQVTLRCSPISGHKSVSWYQQVLGQGPQFIFQYYEKEERGRGNFPDRFSARQFPNYSSELNVNALLLGDSALYLCASSAIGGETQYFGPGTRLLVL.